The 5 T cell receptor beta chains listed next were all sequenced from one sample in a study of blood T cell repertoires in COVID-19. Clones were read by immunoSEQ multiplex PCR, and TCRdb kept only the in-frame ones, dropping some. This sample has some 110,000 clones, with about nine tenths found just once. The specimen was peripheral blood. Receptors were obtained from a middle-aged man with acute or convalescent COVID-19.

This chain connects TRBV27 to TRBJ1-6, with a weak D call TRBD1 (5 bases). Germline CDR1 and CDR2: MNHEY and SMNVEV (reference sequence). V was pared by 1 base and J by 8 bases, with 9 bases between. This CDR3 has 14 residues. CDR3 sequence reads: CASSLYPTDSPLHF. In nucleotides, the CDR3 is TGTGCCAGCAGTTTATACCCGACAGATTCACCCCTCCACTTT.

CDR3 nucleotide sequence: TGTGCCAGCATCCCGGACAGGGTCTACACTGAAGCTTTCTTT. Translating it yields CASIPDRVYTEAFF. V and J are TRBV6-2 or TRBV6-3 and TRBJ1-1, with 8 bases lining up with TRBD1. This CDR3 comprises 14 residues. Germline assignment: CDR1 MNHEY and CDR2 SVGEGT. V trimming: 7 bases; J trimming: 3 bases; junction bases outside the gene matches: 7.

This chain joins TRBV3-1 (or the pseudogene TRBV3-2) and TRBJ2-1; 11 positions agree with TRBD2. This CDR3 has 16 residues. The V and J ends lost 0 bases and 7 bases, in that order; junction bases with no gene match: 5. Germline V lookup: CDR1 LGHDT, CDR2 YNNKEL (reference sequence). This CDR3 reads CASSQDRPSGGNEQFF. The CDR3 nucleotides are TGTGCCAGCAGCCAAGATAGGCCTAGCGGGGGGAATGAGCAGTTCTTC.

This clone has more than one count but fewer than ten. The chain combines TRBV3-1 (or the pseudogene TRBV3-2) with TRBJ1-6, with a weak D call TRBD1 (5 bases). The V and J ends lost 0 bases and 4 bases respectively, with 13 bases between them. Looked up from germline, CDR1 is LGHDT and CDR2 is YNNKEL (reference sequence). This CDR3 has 17 residues. The CDR3 coding sequence is TGTGCCAGCAGCCAAGAGACCGGGGGTTATTATAATTCACCCCTCCACTTT. It encodes CASSQETGGYYNSPLHF.

The rearrangement uses TRBV15 and TRBJ1-2; weak D call: TRBD1 (5 bases). Germline CDR1 is LNHNV and CDR2 is YYDKDF (reference sequence). The CDR3 spans 15 residues. V shed 8 bases and J shed 2 bases, with 18 bases lying between them. DNA of the CDR3: TGTGCCACCGCCAGGGAGGCCAGAGGCAACTATGGCTACACCTTC. Translating it yields CATAREARGNYGYTF. Full variable domain (missing parts from reference TRBV15 and TRBJ1-2): DAMVIQNPRYQVTQFGKPVTLSCSQTLNHNVMYWYQQKSSQAPKLLFHYYDKDFNNEADTPDNFQSRRPNTSFCFLDIRSPGLGDTAMYLCATAREARGNYGYTFGSGTRLTVV.